The next 4 T cell receptor beta chains were all read from a single sample in a study of blood T cell repertoires in COVID-19. Clones were read by immunoSEQ multiplex PCR, and TCRdb kept only the in-frame ones, dropping some. The table lists a few hundred thousand clones, around nine tenths of them singletons. The source material was peripheral blood. Receptor source: a woman aged 25 to 39 with COVID-19, enrolled during active disease.

The chain joins TRBV2 to TRBJ2-3; possibly TRBD1 for D (6 bases). CDR1 SNHLY and CDR2 FYNNEI come from the germline V gene. Trimming shortened V by 8 bases and J by 0 bases, and 15 bases separated the two germline ends. The CDR3 sequence is 15 residues long. CDR3 loop: CASSGTFPSTDTQYF. Written as DNA, the CDR3 is TGTGCCAGCTCCGGGACATTTCCTAGCACAGATACGCAGTATTTT.

V and J are TRBV24-1 and TRBJ1-2, with 9 bases identical to TRBD1. Germline assignment: CDR1 KGHDR and CDR2 SFDVKD. The CDR3 length is 14 residues. J gave up 1 base and V 9 bases, and 5 bases lay outside the gene matches. For the CDR3, the DNA is TGTGCCACCTCTCCGGGACAGGGTAACTATGGCTACACCTTC. This gives the protein CATSPGQGNYGYTF.

This chain uses TRBV5-1 with TRBJ1-2, with D tentatively TRBD1 (5 bases). V shed 3 bases and J shed 8 bases, with 11 bases lying between them. In germline, CDR1 is SGHRS, CDR2 YFSETQ. The CDR3 extends over 12 amino acids. This CDR3 reads CASSSQGVGYTF. CDR3 coding DNA: TGCGCCAGCAGCTCTCAAGGGGTAGGCTACACCTTC.

The gene calls are TRBV6-5 and TRBJ2-5; 8 bases map to TRBD1. The germline CDR1 and CDR2 sequences are MNHEY and SVGAGI. V lost 10 bases and J lost 5; bases outside the gene matches: 12. The CDR3 contains 14 residues. This chain's CDR3 is CATLDRGLRETQYF. CDR3 sequence (DNA): TGTGCCACCTTAGACAGGGGTTTGAGGGAGACCCAGTACTTC.